What follows are 16 T cell receptor beta chains derived from one specimen sequenced in a study of T cells in narcolepsy. Measured with immunoSEQ multiplex PCR; TCRdb has only the in-frame clones, and not every one. The sample carries about 40,000 clones, about 85% recorded once. The sample comprised CD45RA- memory CD4+ T cells from PBMCs. These TCRs come from a human donor with narcolepsy.

The chain couples TRBV5-6 to TRBJ1-4; TRBD1 agrees at 7 bases. This CDR3 comprises 15 residues. In germline, CDR1 is SGHDT, CDR2 YYEEEE. J was trimmed by 4 bases and V by 4 bases; bases with no gene match: 7. The CDR3 loop is CASSRTGRINEKLFF. The CDR3 nucleotides are TGTGCCAGCAGCAGGACAGGCCGGATTAATGAAAAACTGTTTTTT.

CDR3 protein: CASSSGAREKLFF. The CDR3 bases are TGTGCCAGCAGCTCAGGGGCGCGTGAAAAACTGTTTTTT. The chain links TRBV7-8 to TRBJ1-4, with D possibly matching TRBD1 (6 bases). CDR3 length: 13 amino acids. V shed 4 bases and J shed 7 bases, with 10 bases lying between them. The V gene's germline CDR1 is SGHVS and CDR2 FQNEAQ.

This clone came up once. The CDR3 loop is CASSPRRYYEQYF. CDR3 bases: TGTGCCAGCAGCCCCCGCCGCTACTACGAGCAGTACTTC. The J gene is TRBJ2-7, the V gene TRBV7-2; D is unresolved. V dropped 5 bases and J dropped 3 bases, with 11 bases sitting between them. Germline V lookup: CDR1 SGHTA, CDR2 FQGNSA. The CDR3 length is 13 residues. Supplemented by reference TRBV7-2 and TRBJ2-7, the full variable domain reads GAGVSQSPSNKVTEKGKDVELRCDPISGHTALYWYRQSLGQGLEFLIYFQGNSAPDKSGLPSDRFSAERTGGSVSTLTIQRTQQEDSAVYLCASSPRRYYEQYFGPGTRLTVT.

This clone was observed a single time. The rearrangement uses TRBV11-3 and TRBJ2-2; no clear D gene. V gave up 3 bases and J gave up 7 bases, with 12 bases separating them. In germline, CDR1 is SGHNT, CDR2 YENEEA. The CDR3 totals 14 residues. CDR3: CASSLVDGGGELFF. CDR3 DNA sequence: TGTGCCAGCAGCTTGGTCGACGGCGGCGGGGAGCTGTTTTTT.

The chain combines TRBV2 with TRBJ1-1, with D possibly TRBD1 on 6 matching bases. CDR1 and CDR2 from the germline V gene are SNHLY and FYNNEI. The CDR3 runs 13 residues. The V end lost 4 bases, the J end lost 10 bases, and 16 bases lay between the germline ends. The CDR3 DNA sequence: TGTGCCAGCAGTGTTTCCGGGGGCCGGGGAGCTTTCTTT. Its protein product is CASSVSGGRGAFF.

The CDR3 region is CASSQWGAIGANVLTF. The CDR3 nucleotides are TGTGCCAGCAGCCAGTGGGGGGCCATCGGGGCCAACGTCCTGACTTTC. The chain recombines TRBV14 with TRBJ2-6, with D possibly called TRBD1 or TRBD2 (6 bases each). The V end lost 3 bases, the J end lost 4 bases, and 13 bases lay between the germline ends. CDR1 SGHDN and CDR2 FVKESK come from the germline V gene. The CDR3 runs to 16 residues.

The genes are TRBV7-2 and TRBJ2-7; TRBD2 agrees at 8 bases. V shed 3 bases, J shed 0 bases, and the junction held 4 bases outside the gene matches. Per germline, CDR1 SGHTA and CDR2 FQGNSA. The CDR3 runs to 15 residues. The CDR3 DNA reads as TGTGCCAGCAGCTTCCAGCGGGGGAGCTCCTACGAGCAGTACTTC. Protein sequence: CASSFQRGSSYEQYF.

This clone was seen more than once but under ten times. The chain carries TRBV4-3 and TRBJ1-5; 8 positions match TRBD1. J lost 7 bases, V lost 4 bases, and 9 bases had no gene match. The CDR3 runs 15 residues. Germline assignment: CDR1 LGHNA and CDR2 YSLEER. In DNA form, the CDR3 reads TGCGCCAGCAGCCTCCAGTGGACAGGGAGGCAGCCCCAGCATTTT. Protein product: CASSLQWTGRQPQHF.

The V gene is TRBV5-1, the J gene TRBJ2-3, with 10 bases fitting TRBD1. V was clipped by 4 bases and J by 4 bases; unmatched bases: 3. The CDR3 sequence is 14 residues long. Germline V gene data show CDR1 as SGHRS and CDR2 as YFSETQ. The CDR3 region has the DNA TGCGCCAGCAGCACCGGACAGGGGGCAGATACGCAGTATTTT. It specifies CASSTGQGADTQYF.

V gene TRBV5-6 combines with J gene TRBJ2-2; 11 nucleotides align to TRBD2. The CDR3 has 16 amino acids. Per germline, CDR1 SGHDT and CDR2 YYEEEE. Trimming removed 4 bases from V and 2 bases from J; junction bases left unmatched: 4. CDR3 DNA sequence: TGTGCCAGCAGCATTACTAGCGGGGGTAACACCGGGGAGCTGTTTTTT. Protein product: CASSITSGGNTGELFF.

The CDR3 is CASRTGTSYEQYF. As DNA, the CDR3 is TGTGCCAGCAGGACAGGGACCTCCTACGAGCAGTACTTC. The rearrangement links TRBV6-5 to TRBJ2-7, with 7 nucleotides matching TRBD1. Germline V gene data show CDR1 as MNHEY and CDR2 as SVGAGI. CDR3 length: 13 amino acids. V lost 6 bases to trimming and J lost 0 bases; unmatched junction nucleotides: 2.

The V gene is TRBV7-2, the J gene TRBJ2-5; 11 nucleotides agree with TRBD2. Germline trimming cut 0 bases from V and 5 bases from J; bases unmatched to any gene: 2. The CDR3 totals 15 residues. CDR1 SGHTA and CDR2 FQGNSA come from the germline V gene. The CDR3: CASSLASGGAETQYF. The CDR3 bases are TGTGCCAGCAGCTTAGCTAGCGGGGGGGCCGAGACCCAGTACTTC.

This clone is a singleton in its sample. The chain is built from TRBV11-3 and TRBJ2-1, with 8 positions matching TRBD1. Trimming cost V 6 bases and J 0 bases; bases outside gene matches: 10. The CDR3 has 17 amino acids. Germline-derived CDR1 and CDR2 are SGHNT and YENEEA. CDR3 in amino acids: CASSQGAGLRSYNEQFF. In DNA form, the CDR3 reads TGTGCCAGCAGTCAGGGGGCGGGGCTCCGCTCCTACAATGAGCAGTTCTTC.

V and J are TRBV4-3 and TRBJ2-1; D possibly corresponds to TRBD2 (6 bases). CDR1 and CDR2 (germline): LGHNA, YSLEER. V shed 0 bases and J shed 2 bases, with 14 bases lying between them. The CDR3 contains 17 residues. The DNA for the CDR3 is TGCGCCAGCAGCCAAGATGGGACGGGGGTCGCCTACAATGAGCAGTTCTTC. It translates to CASSQDGTGVAYNEQFF.

This clone was found once. The chain couples TRBV7-7 to TRBJ2-2, with D perhaps TRBD2 (6 bases). Per germline, CDR1 SSHAT and CDR2 FNYEAQ (reference sequence). CDR3 length: 14 residues. In DNA form, the CDR3 reads TGTGCTAGCTCCGGTGGGGACTTACCCGGGGAGCTGTTTTTT. This encodes CASSGGDLPGELFF.

The genes are TRBV5-1 and TRBJ1-2, with 7 bases that match TRBD1. Germline-derived CDR1 and CDR2 are SGHRS and YFSETQ. CDR3 length equals 14 residues. V shed 0 bases, J shed 4 bases, and the junction held 3 bases outside the gene matches. In DNA form, the CDR3 reads TGCGCCAGCAGCTTGGCCGGACAGGCCTATGGCTACACCTTC. Translated: CASSLAGQAYGYTF. Combining the CDR3 with reference TRBV5-1 and TRBJ1-2 gives the whole variable domain KAGVTQTPRYLIKTRGQQVTLSCSPISGHRSVSWYQQTPGQGLQFLFEYFSETQRNKGNFPGRFSGRQFSNSRSEMNVSTLELGDSALYLCASSLAGQAYGYTFGSGTRLTVV.